This T cell receptor beta chain was captured in a study of blood T cell repertoires in COVID-19. Study summary: Sites in the United States, Italy and Spain provided acute and convalescent COVID-19 samples.

This CDR3 has 11 amino acids. Per germline, CDR1 MNHEY and CDR2 SVGEGT. Trimming took 6 bases from V and 8 from J, leaving 10 bases between them. Source study methods: It was from reference gene primer amplification that nucleated cell counts were estimated. Only in-frame clones appear in the TCRdb table, and some are missing; sequencing was by immunoSEQ multiplex PCR. V, J and clone size are those of that table, while D and trimming were read from the DNA. The sample includes 95,000 to 150,000 clones, over 65% of them seen just once. The chain couples TRBV6-2 or TRBV6-3 to TRBJ1-2; a possible D gene is TRBD1 (5 bases). The sample taken for sequencing was peripheral blood. This clonotype was obtained from a woman in her 70s with acute or convalescent COVID-19. The CDR3 loop is CASSRQYGYTF. As DNA, the CDR3 is TGTGCCAGCAGCCGACAGTACGGCTACACCTTC.